This entry lists 5 T cell receptor beta chains sequenced from one sample in a study of T cell repertoires in cytomegalovirus infection. TCRdb recomputed calls from the reads with MiXCR, one row per CDR3 protein. The sample has hundreds of thousands of distinct CDR3 sequences; roughly 35% are singletons. The material sequenced was PBMCs. These TCRs come from a human donor in good health (CMV status not recorded). Some clones in this sample may be carry-over from other donors' samples.

The J gene is TRBJ2-7, the V gene TRBV28, with D hard to call. Germline V gene sequence: CDR1 MDHEN, CDR2 SYDVKM. V gave up 2 bases and J gave up 3 bases, with 20 bases separating them. CDR3 length: 17 amino acids. The CDR3 spells CASSLREVGERSYEQYF. The DNA for the CDR3 is TGTGCCAGCAGTTTAAGGGAAGTCGGAGAAAGGAGCTACGAGCAGTACTTC.

This clonotype was seen ten or more times. The rearrangement joins TRBV7-2 to TRBJ2-3, with D hard to call. The germline gives CDR1 SGHTA, CDR2 FQGNSA. With 3 bases removed from V and 4 bases from J, the gap between germline ends came to 8 bases. The CDR3 totals 13 residues. DNA of the CDR3: TGTGCCAGCAGCTTTACAACGGCAGATACGCAGTATTTT. This gives the protein CASSFTTADTQYF.

The chain joins TRBV27 to TRBJ1-1, with 7 bases lining up with TRBD1. Germline V gene sequence: CDR1 MNHEY, CDR2 SMNVEV (reference sequence). The CDR3 has 12 amino acids. J gave up 7 bases and V 11 bases, and 10 bases lay outside the gene matches. CDR3 DNA sequence: TGTGCCTCCGCCAGGGGGAAGGGTGAAGCTTTCTTT. As protein: CASARGKGEAFF.

Only a few counts were recorded for this clonotype. The V gene is TRBV5-6, the J gene TRBJ2-4; D gene uncertain. The CDR3 runs to 16 residues. Trimming removed 2 bases at V and 2 bases at J, with 14 bases between. Germline V gives CDR1 SGHDT, CDR2 YYEEEE. The CDR3 here is CASSFEWVGTKNIQYF. The CDR3 nucleotides are TGTGCCAGCAGCTTCGAGTGGGTGGGAACCAAAAACATTCAGTACTTC.

A word on this clonotype: This CDR3 is missing its conserved last phenylalanine or tryptophan, likely due to a read error. This chain uses TRBV29-1 with TRBJ2-1, with 9 bases that match TRBD2. Per germline, CDR1 SQVTM and CDR2 ANQGSEA. The CDR3 loop spans 14 amino acids. The V gene end was trimmed by 3 bases and the J gene end by 4 bases; junction bases not matched to a gene: 4. The CDR3 loop is CSVDPSGVYNEQFL. CDR3 bases: TGCAGCGTTGATCCTAGCGGGGTATACAATGAGCAGTTCTTA.